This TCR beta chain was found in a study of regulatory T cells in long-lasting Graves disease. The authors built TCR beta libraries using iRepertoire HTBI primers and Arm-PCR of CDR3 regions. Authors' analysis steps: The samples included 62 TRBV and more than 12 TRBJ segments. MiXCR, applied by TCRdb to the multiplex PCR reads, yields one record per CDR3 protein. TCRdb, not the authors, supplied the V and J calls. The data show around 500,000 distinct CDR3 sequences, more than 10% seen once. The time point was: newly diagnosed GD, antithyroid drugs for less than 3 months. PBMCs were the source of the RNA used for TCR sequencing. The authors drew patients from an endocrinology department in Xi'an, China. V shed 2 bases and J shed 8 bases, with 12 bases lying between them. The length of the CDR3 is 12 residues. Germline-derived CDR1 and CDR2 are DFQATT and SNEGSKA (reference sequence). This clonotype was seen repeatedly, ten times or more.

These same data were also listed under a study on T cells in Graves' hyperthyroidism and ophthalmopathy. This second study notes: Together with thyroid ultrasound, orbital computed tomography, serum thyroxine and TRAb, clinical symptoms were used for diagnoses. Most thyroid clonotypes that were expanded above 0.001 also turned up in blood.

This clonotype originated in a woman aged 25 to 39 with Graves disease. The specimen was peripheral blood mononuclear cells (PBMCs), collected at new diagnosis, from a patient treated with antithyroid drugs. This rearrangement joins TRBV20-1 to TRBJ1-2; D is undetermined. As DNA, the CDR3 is TGCAGTGCTAGATTCGGCCCGTGGGGCTACACCTTC. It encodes CSARFGPWGYTF.